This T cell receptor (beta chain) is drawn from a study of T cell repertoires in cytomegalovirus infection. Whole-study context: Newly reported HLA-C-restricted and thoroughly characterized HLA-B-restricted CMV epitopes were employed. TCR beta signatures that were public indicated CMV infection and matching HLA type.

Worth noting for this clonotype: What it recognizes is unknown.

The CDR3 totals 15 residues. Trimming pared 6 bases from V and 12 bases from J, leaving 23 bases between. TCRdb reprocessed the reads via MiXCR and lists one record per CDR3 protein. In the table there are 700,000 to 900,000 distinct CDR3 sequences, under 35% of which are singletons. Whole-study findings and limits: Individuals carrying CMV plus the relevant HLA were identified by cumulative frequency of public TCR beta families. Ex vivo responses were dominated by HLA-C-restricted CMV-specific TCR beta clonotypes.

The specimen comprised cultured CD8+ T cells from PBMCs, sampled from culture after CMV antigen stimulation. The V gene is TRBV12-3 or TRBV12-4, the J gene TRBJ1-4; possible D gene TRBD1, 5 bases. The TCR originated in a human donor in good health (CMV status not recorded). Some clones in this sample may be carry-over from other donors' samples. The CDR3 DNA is TGTGCCAGCAGCTCCCTAGAGGGGAGGTATGGGGAACTGTTTTTT. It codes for CASSSLEGRYGELFF.